This T cell receptor beta chain was captured by sequencing in a study of blood T cell repertoires in COVID-19 (dated by TCRdb to about 2020). Study-wide context: Samples covering the acute and convalescent phases of COVID-19 were provided by collaborators in the United States, Italy and Spain. The prospective study material was composed of cDNA or gDNA derived from T cells, B-cell-depleted T cells, or PBMCs. Deeply sampled blood TCRbeta repertoires from subjects exposed to, actively infected with, or recovered from COVID-19 were included in the dataset. A freely available public database, intended as a resource for researchers studying the immune response to SARS-CoV-2, is where the repertoires were released. Samples were obtained from the ongoing ImmuneRACE study (first 160 participants) and from over 1,000 subjects provided by 6 global collaborators. The sample metadata nearly always contained a de-identified subject ID, COVID-19 status, age in years and sex. HLA class I and class II types, where available, came from metadata supplied by the sample provider rather than from assay-based typing.

Study-wide findings and limitations: The quantity of clinical and demographic metadata differed by source and by participant and was supplied without curation.

The immunoSEQ Assay, a bias-controlled multiplex PCR, was used to amplify TCRbeta CDR3 regions from genomic DNA. Per the source publication's procedure: The number of nucleated cells in each sample was estimated by amplification of reference gene primers within the assay. Sequence reads were collapsed and filtered to measure the absolute abundance of every unique TCRbeta CDR3 rearrangement. For each sample, productive Simpson clonality was calculated by taking the square root of Simpson's diversity index across productive rearrangements. TCRdb retrieved this table from immuneACCESS and kept in-frame rearrangements only. Not all clones are present; in checked studies, unresolved V genes account for under half, and no reason is known for the remainder. For V, J and clone size, that table is used; D and trimming come from the DNA. The sample profile shows under 350,000 clones; about 88% of them were found once. Together, the top ten hold roughly 2.6% of the sample.

Enrolling through a virtual design, the prospective study's participants ranged in age from roughly 18 to 90 years and lived across about two dozen United States geographic areas. In the prospective study, participants were assigned to cohorts based on the clinical history participants reported in a screening survey and a study questionnaire. Recovered participants in ImmuneRACE Cohort 3 were defined as having two consecutive negative NP/OP PCR tests, clearance from a healthcare professional, or resolution of symptoms. Mobile phlebotomists in the prospective study collected whole blood, serum and a nasopharyngeal or oropharyngeal swab from every participant. Prospective study participants could optionally give additional blood draws and questionnaires over an approximately 2-month period. Blood samples from the prospective study were shipped frozen or at room temperature prior to DNA extraction.

The CDR3 measures 13 amino acids from cysteine to phenylalanine. The entry retains the CDR3 DNA only, 39 bases that are in frame from base 1. The V end loses 4 bases and the J end loses 5 bases, and a stretch of 11 bases separates them. The germline V gene provides CDR1 KGHSH and CDR2 LQKENI. Worth noting for this clone: This receptor's antigen is unknown. No much larger clone is present one base from it, and per-base qualities are unavailable.

Sequenced sample: PBMCs or T cells enriched from blood (not recorded which). The chain uses TRBV18 and TRBJ1-1; a tentative D call is TRBD1 (5 bases match). The sequence came from a man aged 60-69 years who had recovered from COVID-19. CDR3 reads: CASSQRAGTEAFF. The DNA sequence reads TGTGCCAGCTCACAGCGAGCAGGGACTGAAGCTTTCTTT.